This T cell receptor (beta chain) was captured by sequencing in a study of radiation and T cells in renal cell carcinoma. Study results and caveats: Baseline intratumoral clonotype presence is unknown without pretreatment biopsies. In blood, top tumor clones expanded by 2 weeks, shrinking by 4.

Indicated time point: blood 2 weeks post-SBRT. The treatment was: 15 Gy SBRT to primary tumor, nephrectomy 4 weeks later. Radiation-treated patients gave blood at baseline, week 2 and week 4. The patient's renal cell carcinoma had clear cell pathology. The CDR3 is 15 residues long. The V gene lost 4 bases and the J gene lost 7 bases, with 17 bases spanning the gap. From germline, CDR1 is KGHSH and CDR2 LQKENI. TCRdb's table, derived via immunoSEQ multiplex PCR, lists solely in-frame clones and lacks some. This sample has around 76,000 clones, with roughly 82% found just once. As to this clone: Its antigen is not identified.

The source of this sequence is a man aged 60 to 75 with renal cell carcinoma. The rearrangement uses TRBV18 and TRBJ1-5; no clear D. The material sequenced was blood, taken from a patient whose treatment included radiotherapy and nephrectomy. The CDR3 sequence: CASSQQSQGSQPQHF. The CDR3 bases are TGTGCCAGCTCACAGCAGAGTCAAGGCAGCCAGCCCCAGCATTTT.